These T cell receptor beta chains were read from a single sample in a study of blood T cell repertoires in COVID-19. TCRdb's table, derived via immunoSEQ multiplex PCR, lists solely in-frame clones and lacks some. Of about 150,000 clones listed, 75% to 90% are singletons. The sequenced material came from peripheral blood. The receptor source for this set is a woman aged 55-70 years with COVID-19, enrolled during active disease. CDR3s include the opening cysteine and the closing phenylalanine or tryptophan. The order of the fields is D gene, CDR3 length, clone size, J gene, V gene, CDR3 DNA, CDR3 protein. D genes are given only for firm matches. Size tells how often a clone was seen (once, few, many) or the class of an expanded clone, and some rows leave it out.

-,15,-,TRBJ1-1,TRBV19,TGTGCCAGTAGTCCAGCTGGGACAACGAACACTGAAGCTTTCTTT,CASSPAGTTNTEAFF
-,15,-,TRBJ1-2,TRBV11-2,TGTGCCAGCAGCTCCCTCATCAGGTTCACCTATGGCTACACCTTC,CASSSLIRFTYGYTF
-,14,-,TRBJ1-2,TRBV6-5,TGTGCCAGCTTACAGGGAAATTCTAACTATGGCTACACCTTC,CASLQGNSNYGYTF
-,15,-,TRBJ2-3,TRBV5-1,TGCGCCAGCAGCTTGGAGATGGACTACACAGATACGCAGTATTTT,CASSLEMDYTDTQYF
-,15,once,TRBJ1-2,TRBV6-5,TGTGCCAGCAGCCCCCCGGGAACCTTGGGCTATGGCTACACCTTC,CASSPPGTLGYGYTF
TRBD2,13,once,TRBJ2-7,TRBV11-2,TGTGCCAGCAGCCAGCGGGGGTTCGACGAGCAGTACTTC,CASSQRGFDEQYF
-,16,-,TRBJ2-2,TRBV11-3,TGTGCCAGCAGCTTAGTAGCTAGGGGTAACACCGGGGAGCTGTTTTTT,CASSLVARGNTGELFF
-,18,-,TRBJ1-1,TRBV4-2,TGTGCCAGCAGCCAAGAAGCATGGGTGCCGGAGTGGAACACTGAAGCTTTCTTT,CASSQEAWVPEWNTEAFF
TRBD2,15,-,TRBJ2-5,TRBV3-1/TRBV3-2,TGTGCCAGCAGCCTGATAGCGGGGGGGCCAGAGACCCAGTACTTC,CASSLIAGGPETQYF
-,17,-,TRBJ1-4,TRBV7-9,TGTGCCAGCAGCTTAGTCGGAGGGTCCGCCGCTAATGAAAAACTGTTTTTT,CASSLVGGSAANEKLFF
TRBD1,19,-,TRBJ2-5,TRBV27,TGTGCCAGCTCACCTTCAGTCAGGGGGCCTGAAAAACCCCAAGAGACCCAGTACTTC,CASSPSVRGPEKPQETQYF
TRBD2,16,-,TRBJ2-5,TRBV19,TGTGCCAGTAGTATAGAGTGGCGGGGGTACCAAGAGACCCAGTACTTC,CASSIEWRGYQETQYF
-,15,-,TRBJ2-7,TRBV6-1,TGTGCCAGCAGTGAAGCGGGGGGGCCGACCTACGAGCAGTACTTC,CASSEAGGPTYEQYF
-,14,-,TRBJ2-1,TRBV19,TGTGCCACCAGCTACAGGGTATCCTACAATGAGCAGTTCTTC,CATSYRVSYNEQFF
-,13,-,TRBJ2-5,TRBV2,TGTGCCAGCAGCCGGGGGGCCGGGGAGACCCAGTACTTC,CASSRGAGETQYF
TRBD2,15,-,TRBJ2-1,TRBV30,TGTGCCTGGAGTGTACTTGCGGGGGGCCCCAATGAGCAGTTCTTC,CAWSVLAGGPNEQFF
-,14,once,TRBJ2-5,TRBV19,TGTGCCAGTAGAGACAGGGGAGGGGGAGAGACCCAGTACTTC,CASRDRGGGETQYF
TRBD2,13,-,TRBJ2-5,TRBV25-1,TGTGCCAGCAGTGGACTAGCGAGGGAGACCCAGTACTTC,CASSGLARETQYF
-,13,once,TRBJ2-7,TRBV19,TGTGCCAGTAGAGAGTTGGGGGGAGACGAGCAGTACTTC,CASRELGGDEQYF
TRBD2,16,-,TRBJ2-1,TRBV6-4,TGTGCCAGCAGCGGGCGACTAGCGAGCTCCTACAATGAGCAGTTCTTC,CASSGRLASSYNEQFF
-,15,-,TRBJ2-7,TRBV5-4,TGTGCCAGCAGCGGTAACGACAGGTCCACCTACGAGCAGTACTTC,CASSGNDRSTYEQYF
-,18,-,TRBJ2-2,TRBV27,TGTGCCAGCAGACCGGGGTCGGTCCAGGTAAGGGACACCGGGGAGCTGTTTTTT,CASRPGSVQVRDTGELFF
TRBD1,15,once,TRBJ2-5,TRBV7-7,TGTGCTAGCAGCTCCGGGACAGGGGGTCGGGAGACCCAGTACTTC,CASSSGTGGRETQYF
TRBD1,14,-,TRBJ1-5,TRBV12-5,TGTGCTAGTGGTTCGGGACAGGACAATCAGCCCCAGCATTTT,CASGSGQDNQPQHF
-,15,-,TRBJ2-2,TRBV9,TGTGCCAGCAGCGTAGGGCGGGCCGGCACCGGGGAGCTGTTTTTT,CASSVGRAGTGELFF
-,14,-,TRBJ2-5,TRBV9,TGTGCCAGCAGCGTAGCGGGTTTTCAAGAGACCCAGTACTTC,CASSVAGFQETQYF
-,13,-,TRBJ2-7,TRBV6-2/TRBV6-3,TGTGCCAGCAGTTATTGGGGCTACTACGAGCAGTACTTC,CASSYWGYYEQYF
-,17,-,TRBJ1-1,TRBV18,TGTGCCAGCTCACCCTTAGAGGCAGGACTAATGAACACTGAAGCTTTCTTT,CASSPLEAGLMNTEAFF
-,14,-,TRBJ1-4,TRBV27,TGTGCCAGCAGCCCTCAGAGGGATAATGAAAAACTGTTTTTT,CASSPQRDNEKLFF
TRBD1,15,-,TRBJ1-5,TRBV5-1,TGCGCCAGCAGCTTGCAGACAGGGGAGAATCAGCCCCAGCATTTT,CASSLQTGENQPQHF
-,13,-,TRBJ1-2,TRBV5-1,TGCGCCAGCTCGGACAGATCTAACTATGGCTACACCTTC,CASSDRSNYGYTF
-,13,-,TRBJ1-1,TRBV5-4,TGTGCCACCGTAATGGACAGCTACACTGAAGCTTTCTTT,CATVMDSYTEAFF
TRBD1,15,-,TRBJ1-5,TRBV11-2,TGTGCCAGCAGCTTAGGGGGACAGCTAAATCAGCCCCAGCATTTT,CASSLGGQLNQPQHF
-,13,-,TRBJ1-2,TRBV12-3/TRBV12-4,TGTGCCAGCAGCTCGGGAGACCGCCAGGGCTACACCTTC,CASSSGDRQGYTF
-,14,once,TRBJ1-4,TRBV15,TGTGCCACCAGCAATGGGCGTATGTATGAAAAACTGTTTTTT,CATSNGRMYEKLFF
TRBD2,18,-,TRBJ2-1,TRBV4-2,TGTGCCAGCAGCCAAGATCCGAGATCGGGGGACTACCACAATGAGCAGTTCTTC,CASSQDPRSGDYHNEQFF
-,17,-,TRBJ2-3,TRBV29-1,TGCAGCGTTTCTAGACTTGATATGTCGGTTGGCACAGATACGCAGTATTTT,CSVSRLDMSVGTDTQYF
-,14,-,TRBJ1-3,TRBV5-1,TGCGCCAGCAGCTTGGCGGGGGACCGAAACACCATATATTTT,CASSLAGDRNTIYF
-,13,-,TRBJ1-1,TRBV19,TGTGCCAGTTCGGGGGGCAGTCACACTGAAGCTTTCTTT,CASSGGSHTEAFF
TRBD1,14,-,TRBJ1-2,TRBV2,TGTGCCAGCAGTCCAGACAGGGGAATTGATGGCTACACCTTC,CASSPDRGIDGYTF
-,14,-,TRBJ2-3,TRBV19,TGTGCCAGTAGTATCGGGGGAGGTTGGGATACGCAGTATTTT,CASSIGGGWDTQYF
-,16,-,TRBJ2-3,TRBV4-2,TGTGCCAGCAGCCATGTCTCAGGGACTGTCACAGATACGCAGTATTTT,CASSHVSGTVTDTQYF
-,13,-,TRBJ1-1,TRBV30,TGTGCCTGGAGTCAGGGGATGAACACTGAAGCTTTCTTT,CAWSQGMNTEAFF
-,14,-,TRBJ1-4,TRBV25-1,TGTGCCAGCAGTGAGTGGCAGGGAAACGAAAAACTGTTTTTT,CASSEWQGNEKLFF